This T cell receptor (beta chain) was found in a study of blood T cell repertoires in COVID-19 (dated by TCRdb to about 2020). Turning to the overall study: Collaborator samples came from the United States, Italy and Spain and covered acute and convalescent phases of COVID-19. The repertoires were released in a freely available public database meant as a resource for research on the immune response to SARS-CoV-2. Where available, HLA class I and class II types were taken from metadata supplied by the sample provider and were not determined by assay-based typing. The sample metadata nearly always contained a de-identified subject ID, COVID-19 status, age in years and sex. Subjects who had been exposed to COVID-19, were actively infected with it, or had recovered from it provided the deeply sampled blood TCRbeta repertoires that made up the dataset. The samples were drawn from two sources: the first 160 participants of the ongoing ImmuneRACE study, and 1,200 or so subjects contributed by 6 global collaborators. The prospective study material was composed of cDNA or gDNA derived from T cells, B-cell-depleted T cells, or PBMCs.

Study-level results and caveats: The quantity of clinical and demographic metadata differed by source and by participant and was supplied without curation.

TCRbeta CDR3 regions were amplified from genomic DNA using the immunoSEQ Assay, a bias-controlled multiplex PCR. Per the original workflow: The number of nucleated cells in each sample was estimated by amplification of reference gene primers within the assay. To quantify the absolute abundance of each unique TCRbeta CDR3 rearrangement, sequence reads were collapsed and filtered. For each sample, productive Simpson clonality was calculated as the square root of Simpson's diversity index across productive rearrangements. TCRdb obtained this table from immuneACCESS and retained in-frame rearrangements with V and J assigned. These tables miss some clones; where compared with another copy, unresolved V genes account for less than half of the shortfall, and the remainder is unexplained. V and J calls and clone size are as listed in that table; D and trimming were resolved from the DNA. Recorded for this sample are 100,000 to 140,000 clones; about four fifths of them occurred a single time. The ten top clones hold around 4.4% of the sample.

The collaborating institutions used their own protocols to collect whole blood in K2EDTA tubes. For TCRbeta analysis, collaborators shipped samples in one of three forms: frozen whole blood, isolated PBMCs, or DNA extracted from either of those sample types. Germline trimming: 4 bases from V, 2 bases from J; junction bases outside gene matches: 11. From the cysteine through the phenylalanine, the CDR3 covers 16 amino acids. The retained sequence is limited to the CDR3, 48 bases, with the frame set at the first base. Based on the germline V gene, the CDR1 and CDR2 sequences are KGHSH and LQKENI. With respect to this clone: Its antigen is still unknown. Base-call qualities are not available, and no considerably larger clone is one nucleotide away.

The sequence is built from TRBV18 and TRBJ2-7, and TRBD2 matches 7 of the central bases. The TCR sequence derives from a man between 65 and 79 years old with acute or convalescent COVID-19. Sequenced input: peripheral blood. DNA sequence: TGTGCCAGCTCACGAGGACTAGAGGCGATGCCCTACGAGCAGTACTTC. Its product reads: CASSRGLEAMPYEQYF.